Below are 2 T cell receptor beta chains sequenced from a single sample in a study of tumor and adjacent non-tumor tissue in lung cancer. No cell sorting was done before RNA was extracted from the tissue. TCRbeta libraries were built with three rounds of nested PCR, modified from ARM-PCR. TCRdb reprocessed the multiplex PCR reads with MiXCR, giving one entry per CDR3 protein. Of over 110,000 distinct CDR3 sequences in the sample, roughly 66% were seen once. Sequenced material: lung tumor tissue. The source is a man between 60 and 70 years old with small cell lung cancer.

About this clonotype itself: Germline and junction disagree at one end, which may indicate a read error. The V call is TRBV11-2, the J call TRBJ2-1; TRBD2 agrees at 11 bases. CDR1 SGHAT and CDR2 FQNNGV come from the germline V gene. This CDR3 region has 16 residues. CDR3 sequence reads: CASSLGLAGDYPEQFF. The CDR3 coding sequence is TGTGCCAGCAGTTTAGGACTAGCGGGCGACTACCCTGAGCAGTTCTTC.

V gene TRBV6-9 combines with J gene TRBJ1-2, with D possibly TRBD1 on 5 matching bases. Germline V lookup: CDR1 MNHGY, CDR2 SVAAGI. The CDR3 length is 21 residues. Trimming cost V 6 bases and J 1 base, with 33 bases left between them. This CDR3 is CASRVPGRHIQHVQNNYGYTF. The CDR3 DNA reads TGTGCCAGCAGGGTACCGGGACGGCATATCCAGCACGTTCAGAATAACTATGGCTACACCTTC.